This T cell receptor (beta chain) was identified during a study of T cell clonality in common variable immunodeficiency. Whole-study findings and limits: In common variable immunodeficiency, TCR beta chains reportedly carried fewer deletions and N-nucleotide insertions. What drives increased CVID clonality needs T cell subpopulation sequencing.

At least ten counts were recorded for this clone. Its target is unknown. Read sequence stops 3 residues before the CDR3 end, and the germline J gene provides the missing end. Sequencing input was equivalent genomic DNA from CVID and controls. The table came from immunoSEQ multiplex PCR; TCRdb's copy has only in-frame clones and leaves some out. This repertoire holds approximately 20,000 clones, and none appear only once. The V end lost 1 base, the J end lost 3 bases, and 11 bases lay between the germline ends. This CDR3 comprises 14 residues. The germline V gene encodes CDR1 SGHKS and CDR2 YYEKEE (reference sequence).

The specimen was peripheral blood mononuclear cells. V and J are TRBV5-5 and TRBJ2-7; D gene ambiguous. The receptor was derived from a human donor with common variable immunodeficiency. Partial CDR3 DNA: TGTGCCAGCAGCTTGAGGGCAGAGTACTACGAG. As protein: CASSLRAEYYE. The CDR3, in full, reads CASSLRAEYYEQYF.